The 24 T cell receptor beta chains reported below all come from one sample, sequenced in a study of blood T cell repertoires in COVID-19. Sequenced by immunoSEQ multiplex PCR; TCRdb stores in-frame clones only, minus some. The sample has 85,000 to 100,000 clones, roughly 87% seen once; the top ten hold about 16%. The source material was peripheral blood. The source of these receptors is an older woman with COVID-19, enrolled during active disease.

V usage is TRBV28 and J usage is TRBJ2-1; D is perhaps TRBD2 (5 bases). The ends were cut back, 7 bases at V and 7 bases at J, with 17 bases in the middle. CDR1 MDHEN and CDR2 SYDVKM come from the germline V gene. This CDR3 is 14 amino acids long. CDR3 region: CASIATGFRNEQFF. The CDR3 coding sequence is TGTGCCAGCATTGCAACGGGGTTTAGAAATGAGCAGTTCTTC. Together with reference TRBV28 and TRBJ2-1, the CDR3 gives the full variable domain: DVKVTQSSRYLVKRTGEKVFLECVQDMDHENMFWYRQDPGLGLRLIYFSYDVKMKEKGDIPEGYSVSREKKERFSLILESASTNQTSMYLCASIATGFRNEQFFGPGTRLTVL.

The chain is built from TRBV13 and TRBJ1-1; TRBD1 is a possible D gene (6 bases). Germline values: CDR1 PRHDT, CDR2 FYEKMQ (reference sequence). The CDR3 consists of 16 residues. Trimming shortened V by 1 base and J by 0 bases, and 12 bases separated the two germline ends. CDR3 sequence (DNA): TGTGCCAGCAGCTTAGCCCAGGGACAAATGAACACTGAAGCTTTCTTT. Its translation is CASSLAQGQMNTEAFF.

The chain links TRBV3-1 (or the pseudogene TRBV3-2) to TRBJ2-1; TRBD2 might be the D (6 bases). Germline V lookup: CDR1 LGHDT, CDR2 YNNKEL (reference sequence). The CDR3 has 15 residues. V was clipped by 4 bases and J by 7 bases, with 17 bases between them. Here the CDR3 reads CASSPRGYAVNEQFF. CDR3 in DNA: TGTGCCAGCAGCCCACGGGGGTACGCGGTAAATGAGCAGTTCTTC.

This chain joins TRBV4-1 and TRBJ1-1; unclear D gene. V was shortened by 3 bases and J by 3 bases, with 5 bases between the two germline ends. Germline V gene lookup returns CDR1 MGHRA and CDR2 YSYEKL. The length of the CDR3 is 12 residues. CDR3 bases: TGCGCCAGCAGCCACCTCGACACTGAAGCTTTCTTT. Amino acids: CASSHLDTEAFF.

The CDR3 here is CASSYQSTDTQYF. In nucleotides, the CDR3 is TGTGCCAGCAGTTACCAGAGCACAGATACGCAGTATTTT. The chain joins TRBV12-3 or TRBV12-4 to TRBJ2-3; D is unclear. This CDR3 contains 13 residues. V was trimmed by 4 bases and J by 0 bases, leaving 5 bases between them.

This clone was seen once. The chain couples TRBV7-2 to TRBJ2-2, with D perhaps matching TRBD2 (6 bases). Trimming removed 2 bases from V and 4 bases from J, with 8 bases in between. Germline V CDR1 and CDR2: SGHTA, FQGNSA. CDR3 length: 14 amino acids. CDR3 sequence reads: CASSLSGSTGELFF. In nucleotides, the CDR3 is TGTGCCAGCAGCTTATCCGGGAGCACCGGGGAGCTGTTTTTT.

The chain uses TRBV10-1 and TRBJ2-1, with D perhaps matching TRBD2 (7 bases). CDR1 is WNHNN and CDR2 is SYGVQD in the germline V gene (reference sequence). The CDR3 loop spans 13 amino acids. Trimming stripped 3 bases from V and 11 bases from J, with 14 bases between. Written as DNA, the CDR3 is TGCGCCAGCAGTGAAGCGGGACATCCCCAGCAGTTCTTC. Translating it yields CASSEAGHPQQFF.

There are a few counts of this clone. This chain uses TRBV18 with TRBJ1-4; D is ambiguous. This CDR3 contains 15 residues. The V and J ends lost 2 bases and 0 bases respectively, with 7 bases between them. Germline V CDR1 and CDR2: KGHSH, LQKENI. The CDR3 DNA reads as TGTGCCAGCTCACCAGACACCGCAACTAATGAAAAACTGTTTTTT. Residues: CASSPDTATNEKLFF.

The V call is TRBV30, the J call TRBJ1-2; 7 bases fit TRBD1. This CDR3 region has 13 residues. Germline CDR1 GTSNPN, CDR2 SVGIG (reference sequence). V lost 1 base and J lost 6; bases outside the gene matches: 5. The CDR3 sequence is CAWSGGGANGYTF. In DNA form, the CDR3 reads TGTGCCTGGAGTGGAGGGGGCGCGAATGGCTACACCTTC.

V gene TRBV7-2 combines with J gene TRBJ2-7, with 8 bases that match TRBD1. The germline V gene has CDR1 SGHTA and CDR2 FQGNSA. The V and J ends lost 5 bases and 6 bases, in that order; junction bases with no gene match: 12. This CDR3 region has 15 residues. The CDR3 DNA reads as TGTGCCAGCAGCATAACAGGGGGTGGTTACGGCGAGCAGTACTTC. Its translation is CASSITGGGYGEQYF.

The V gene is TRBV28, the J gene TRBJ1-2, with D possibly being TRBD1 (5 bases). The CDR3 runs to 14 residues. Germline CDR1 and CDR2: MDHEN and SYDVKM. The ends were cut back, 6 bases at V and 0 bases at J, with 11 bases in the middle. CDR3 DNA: TGTGCCAGCAGCCCCGGGGGAACTAACTATGGCTACACCTTC. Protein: CASSPGGTNYGYTF.

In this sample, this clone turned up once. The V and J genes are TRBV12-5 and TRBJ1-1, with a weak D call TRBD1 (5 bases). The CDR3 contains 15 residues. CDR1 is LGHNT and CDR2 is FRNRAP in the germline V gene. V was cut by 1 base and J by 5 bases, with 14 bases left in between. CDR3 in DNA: TGTGCTAGTGGTTTGGGGTTCGCGGGGGAGACTGAAGCTTTCTTT. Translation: CASGLGFAGETEAFF.

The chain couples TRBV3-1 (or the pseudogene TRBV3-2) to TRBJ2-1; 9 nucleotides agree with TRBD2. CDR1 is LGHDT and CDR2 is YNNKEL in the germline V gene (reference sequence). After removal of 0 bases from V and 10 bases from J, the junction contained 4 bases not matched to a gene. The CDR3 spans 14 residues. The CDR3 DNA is TGTGCCAGCAGCCAAGATTGGCTAGCGGGAGAGCAGTTCTTC. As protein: CASSQDWLAGEQFF.

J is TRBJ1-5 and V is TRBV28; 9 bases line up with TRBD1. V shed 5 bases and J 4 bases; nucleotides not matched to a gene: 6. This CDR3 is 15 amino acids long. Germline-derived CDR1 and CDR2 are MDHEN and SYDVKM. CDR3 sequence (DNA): TGTGCCAGCAGTGCCGGGACAGGGCCTAATCAGCCCCAGCATTTT. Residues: CASSAGTGPNQPQHF.

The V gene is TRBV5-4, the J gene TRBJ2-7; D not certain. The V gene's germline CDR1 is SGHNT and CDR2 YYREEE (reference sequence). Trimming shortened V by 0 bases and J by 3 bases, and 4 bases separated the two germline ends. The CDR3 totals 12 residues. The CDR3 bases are TGTGCCAGCAGCTTGGACGGCTACGAGCAGTACTTC. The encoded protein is CASSLDGYEQYF.

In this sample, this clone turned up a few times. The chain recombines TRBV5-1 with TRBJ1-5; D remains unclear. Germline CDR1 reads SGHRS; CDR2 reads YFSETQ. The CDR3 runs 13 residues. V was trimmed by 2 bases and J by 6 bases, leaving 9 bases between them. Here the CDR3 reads CASSFGEAQPQHF. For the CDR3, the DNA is TGCGCCAGCAGCTTTGGGGAGGCTCAGCCCCAGCATTTT.

CDR3 in amino acids: CASSRQGQNYGYTF. CDR3 coding DNA: TGTGCCAGCAGTCGGCAGGGGCAGAACTATGGCTACACCTTC. V usage is TRBV27 and J usage is TRBJ1-2; D possibly corresponds to TRBD1 (6 bases). CDR3 length: 14 amino acids. The V end lost 5 bases, the J end lost 2 bases, and 12 bases lay between the germline ends. From germline, CDR1 is MNHEY and CDR2 SMNVEV (reference sequence).

CDR3 DNA sequence: TGTGCCAGCAAAATCGATCACAGGAACACTGAAGCTTTCTTT. This codes for CASKIDHRNTEAFF. The chain combines TRBV6-5 with TRBJ1-1, with unresolved D. CDR1 and CDR2 (germline): MNHEY, SVGAGI. V lost 7 bases and J 1 base, leaving 13 bases between the germline ends. There are 14 residues in the CDR3.

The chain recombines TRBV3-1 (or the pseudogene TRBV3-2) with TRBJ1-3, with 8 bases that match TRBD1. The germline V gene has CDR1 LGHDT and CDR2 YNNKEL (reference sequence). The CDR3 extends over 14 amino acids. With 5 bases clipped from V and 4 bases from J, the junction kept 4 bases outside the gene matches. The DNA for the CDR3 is TGTGCCAGCAGCATCAGGGGGCCGGGAAACACCATATATTTT. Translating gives CASSIRGPGNTIYF.

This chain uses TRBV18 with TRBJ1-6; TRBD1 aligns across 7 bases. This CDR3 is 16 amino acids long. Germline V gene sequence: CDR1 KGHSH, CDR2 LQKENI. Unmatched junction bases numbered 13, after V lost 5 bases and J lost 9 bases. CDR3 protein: CASSSTAGTDRSPLHF. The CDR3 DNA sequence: TGTGCCAGCTCATCAACAGCCGGGACAGATCGTTCACCCCTCCACTTT.

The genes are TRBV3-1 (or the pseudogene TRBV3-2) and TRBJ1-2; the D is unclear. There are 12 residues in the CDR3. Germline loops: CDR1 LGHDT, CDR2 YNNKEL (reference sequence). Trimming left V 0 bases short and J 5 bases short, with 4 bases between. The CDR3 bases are TGTGCCAGCAGCCAAGATGAGTATGGCTACACCTTC. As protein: CASSQDEYGYTF.

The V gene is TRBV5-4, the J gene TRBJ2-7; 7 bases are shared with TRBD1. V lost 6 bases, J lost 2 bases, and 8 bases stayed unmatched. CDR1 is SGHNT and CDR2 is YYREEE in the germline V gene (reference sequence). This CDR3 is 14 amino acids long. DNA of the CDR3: TGTGCCAGCAACATTTGGGGGACAGCCTACGAGCAGTACTTC. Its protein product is CASNIWGTAYEQYF.

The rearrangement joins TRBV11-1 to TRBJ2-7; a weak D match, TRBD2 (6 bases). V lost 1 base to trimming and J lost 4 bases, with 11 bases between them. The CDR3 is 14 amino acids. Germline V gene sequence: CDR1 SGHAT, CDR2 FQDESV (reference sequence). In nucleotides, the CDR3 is TGTGCCAGCAGCTTAGTGGAGGGAATTTACGAGCAGTACTTC. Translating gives CASSLVEGIYEQYF.

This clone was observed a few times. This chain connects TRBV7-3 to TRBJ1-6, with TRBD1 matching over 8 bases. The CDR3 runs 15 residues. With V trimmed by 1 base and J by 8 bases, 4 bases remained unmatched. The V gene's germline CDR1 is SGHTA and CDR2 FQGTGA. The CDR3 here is CASSLRQGLHSPLHF. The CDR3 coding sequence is TGTGCCAGCAGCTTAAGACAGGGGTTACATTCACCCCTCCACTTT.